What follows is one TCR beta chain and its context. This CDR3 is built from 11 residues. V was pared by 6 bases and J by 7 bases, with 7 bases between. Germline V CDR1 and CDR2: SNHLY, FYNNEI. TCRdb's copy holds only in-frame clones and misses some; the assay was immunoSEQ multiplex PCR. The data show some 42,000 clones, about four fifths seen once. The source of the sample is a study of PD-L1 blockade in urothelial cancer. V is TRBV2 and J is TRBJ2-1, with D maybe TRBD2 (5 bases). The TCR originated in a man between 65 and 79 years old with urothelial cancer. The sequenced sample was PBMCs, obtained around atezolizumab (anti-PD-L1) treatment. The CDR3 is CASRWENEQFF. The CDR3 DNA sequence: TGTGCCAGCAGATGGGAGAATGAGCAGTTCTTC.